These T cell receptor beta chains were read from a single sample in a study of post-analysis software for immune sequencing data. TCRdb reprocessed the PCR reads with MiXCR, giving one entry per CDR3 protein. Of roughly 870,000 distinct CDR3 sequences in the sample, roughly 50% were seen once. Sequenced: blood. The receptors originated from a girl aged 5-17 years with multiple sclerosis. CDR3s include the opening cysteine and the closing phenylalanine or tryptophan. D genes are given only for firm matches. Clone size is stated in some rows and not others, as once, few, many or a class when expanded.

TRBV7-2	NA	TRBD2	TRBJ2-3	CASSATGTSVTDTQYF	TGTGCCAGCAGCGCCACCGGGACTAGCGTGACAGATACGCAGTATTTT
TRBV5-1	few	NA	TRBJ2-7	CASSYGQLYEQYF	TGCGCCAGCAGCTATGGACAGCTCTACGAGCAGTACTTC
TRBV20-1	NA	NA	TRBJ2-3	CSAEIQGSDTQYF	TGCAGTGCTGAAATACAGGGCTCAGATACGCAGTATTTT
TRBV20-1	few	NA	TRBJ2-3	CSASGRAADTQYF	TGCAGTGCTAGCGGGAGAGCGGCAGATACGCAGTATTTT
TRBV4-1	NA	TRBD2	TRBJ2-4	CASSSLAGGPQNIQYF	TGCGCCAGCAGCTCCCTAGCGGGAGGGCCGCAAAACATTCAGTACTTC
TRBV7-6	NA	TRBD2	TRBJ2-1	CASSLISSSGEQFF	TGTGCCAGCAGCTTAATCTCCTCTAGCGGCGAGCAGTTCTTC
TRBV5-1	NA	NA	TRBJ2-7	CASAVTTGISYEQYF	TGCGCCAGCGCCGTGACGACGGGGATCTCCTACGAGCAGTACTTC
TRBV20-1	NA	TRBD2	TRBJ2-5	CSAPRPGLAQETQYF	TGCAGTGCCCCAAGACCGGGACTAGCGCAAGAGACCCAGTACTTC
TRBV25-1	NA	TRBD2	TRBJ2-7	CASSEGASGAYEQYF	TGTGCCAGCAGTGAAGGGGCTAGCGGAGCCTACGAGCAGTACTTC
TRBV7-8	NA	NA	TRBJ1-5	CASSPVGAGQPQHF	TGTGCCAGCAGCCCAGTGGGGGCGGGGCAGCCCCAGCATTTT
TRBV7-2	NA	NA	TRBJ2-5	CASSLGSVQILGTQYF	TGTGCCAGCAGCTTAGGATCGGTTCAGATACTGGGGACCCAGTACTTC
TRBV5-1	few	TRBD2	TRBJ2-7	CASSFYSGGPWEQYF	TGCGCCAGCAGCTTCTATAGCGGGGGGCCCTGGGAGCAGTACTTC
TRBV12-3/TRBV12-4	NA	TRBD1	TRBJ2-7	CASRSKTGDWYEQYF	TGTGCCAGCAGATCGAAAACAGGGGATTGGTACGAGCAGTACTTC
TRBV20-1	NA	TRBD1	TRBJ2-3	CSAQRQGFSTDTQYF	TGCAGTGCCCAGCGACAGGGCTTTAGCACAGATACGCAGTATTTT
TRBV20-1	few	TRBD1	TRBJ1-1	CSAHRLTGYTEAFF	TGCAGTGCTCACCGCCTGACAGGGTACACTGAAGCTTTCTTT
TRBV5-1	NA	NA	TRBJ1-2	CASSPRGQGYTF	TGCGCCAGCAGCCCCAGGGGCCAGGGCTACACCTTC
TRBV9	few	NA	TRBJ2-7	CASSVGGAAYEQYF	TGTGCCAGCAGCGTAGGGGGGGCAGCCTACGAGCAGTACTTC
TRBV24-1	few	TRBD1	TRBJ2-2	CATSGRDRGGTGELFF	TGTGCCACCAGTGGCAGAGACAGGGGAGGCACCGGGGAGCTGTTTTTT
TRBV12-3/TRBV12-4	few	NA	TRBJ1-2	CASTLGGNYGYTF	TGTGCCAGCACCCTCGGCGGTAACTATGGCTACACCTTC
TRBV6-6	NA	TRBD1	TRBJ2-5	CASSYDRGRETQYF	TGTGCCAGCAGTTACGACAGGGGGAGGGAGACCCAGTACTTC
TRBV15	once	NA	TRBJ2-5	CATSRDLEETQYF	TGTGCCACCAGCAGAGACCTAGAAGAGACCCAGTACTTC
TRBV29-1	few	TRBD2	TRBJ2-7	CSVELAARYEQYF	TGCAGCGTTGAACTAGCGGCACGCTACGAGCAGTACTTC
TRBV6-5	NA	TRBD1	TRBJ1-1	CASIPRTGPLNTEAFF	TGTGCCAGCATCCCGAGGACAGGGCCATTGAACACTGAAGCTTTCTTT
TRBV7-9	few	NA	TRBJ2-7	CASSLGRRYEQYF	TGTGCCAGCAGCTTAGGCAGACGCTACGAGCAGTACTTC
TRBV5-1	NA	TRBD2	TRBJ2-1	CASSLGPGIAGGVRQFF	TGCGCCAGCAGCTTGGGGCCAGGGATAGCGGGAGGTGTAAGGCAGTTCTTC
TRBV7-8	NA	TRBD1	TRBJ2-1	CASSARDRPQVGQFF	TGTGCCAGCAGCGCCCGGGACAGGCCTCAGGTCGGGCAGTTCTTC
TRBV4-1	NA	NA	TRBJ1-5	CASSQEFWANQPQHF	TGCGCCAGCAGCCAAGAATTTTGGGCAAATCAGCCCCAGCATTTT
TRBV6-6	NA	NA	TRBJ1-6	CASSYSAASPLHF	TGTGCCAGCAGTTACTCGGCGGCGTCACCCCTCCACTTT
TRBV20-1	NA	TRBD2	TRBJ2-7	CSAQRRAGGEYEQYF	TGCAGTGCTCAACGCCGAGCGGGAGGTGAATACGAGCAGTACTTC
TRBV5-5	NA	TRBD2	TRBJ2-7	CASSPGTSEGEQYF	TGTGCCAGCAGCCCCGGGACTAGCGAGGGCGAGCAGTACTTC
TRBV29-1	NA	TRBD1	TRBJ1-2	CSVEQGNYGYTF	TGCAGCGTGGAACAGGGGAACTATGGCTACACCTTC
TRBV29-1	NA	NA	TRBJ2-7	CSVEEWGSEQYF	TGCAGCGTTGAAGAATGGGGTTCCGAGCAGTACTTC
TRBV29-1	NA	NA	TRBJ1-2	CSAAQGAGYTF	TGCAGCGCCGCACAGGGAGCTGGCTACACCTTC
TRBV3-1	NA	TRBD1	TRBJ1-4	CASSQEYRGSEKLFF	TGTGCCAGCAGCCAAGAATACAGGGGGAGTGAAAAACTGTTTTTT
TRBV20-1	NA	NA	TRBJ2-5	CSASRSAGETQYF	TGCAGTGCTAGTAGGTCCGCCGGGGAGACCCAGTACTTC